This T cell receptor beta chain originates from a study of cytomegalovirus exposure and HLA in healthy donors (dated by TCRdb to the late 2010s). With respect to the entire study: An earlier analysis of 587 of the donors reported around 280 Gb of sequence data and approximately 120 million unique TCR beta sequences obtained from some 170 million T cells. Rather than using new phenotypic data, the later analysis identified candidate immune exposures from TCR beta sequences and from how often those sequences occurred across donors. Because of strong linkage in the cohort, five DR-DQ haplotypes were treated as single units for association and clustering. The number of typed donors differed by locus: roughly 629-630 for A, B, C, DRB1 and DQB1; approximately 530 for DQA1; 606 for DPA1; and approximately 450 for DPB1. The study combined high-throughput TCR immunosequencing, statistical association of individual TCRs with disease status, and machine learning to predict cytomegalovirus infection status. A later analysis re-examined previously published TCR beta repertoires from several hundred donors and added high-resolution HLA genotyping to investigate patterns of TCR occurrence. Among the approximately 400 genotyped donors, roughly 80% belonged to the genetic ancestry cluster associated with self-reported Caucasian donors. Among about 400 genotyped donors of the cohort, an average of around 240,000 unique TCR beta nucleotide sequences was sequenced per donor, of which about 18% were non-productive. Approximately 300 gigabases of sequencing data and about 92 million unique TCR sequences made up an early release that covered nearly 650 HLA-typed donors. The study aimed to test whether cataloging public T cell receptors could reveal signatures of past pathogen exposure. Along with the roughly 610-subject first cohort, a separate validation cohort of over 90 different subjects was used. Every repertoire in the discovery cohort had been generated on one and the same sequencing platform. An earlier analysis of 587 of the donors used high-throughput TCR beta sequencing to judge whether each TCR beta V gene segment behaved as functional or pseudogenic. The study profiled the T cell repertoires of around 700 subjects by immunosequencing and related them to cytomegalovirus serostatus. Alongside the repertoire data, information on donor age, sex, ethnicity and CMV serostatus was compiled. HLA typing covered class I and class II loci at four-digit resolution. Genome-wide SNP genotypes for about 65% of the roughly 670 donors were used in a later genetic analysis, which treated that subset as a discovery cohort.

The cohort comprised approximately 700 healthy bone marrow donors. All cohort members were sampled while nominally healthy, although unrecorded immune exposures were likely present. The donor was CMV seropositive and was included in the group of some 290 seropositive cohort members. A peripheral blood sample was provided by each donor, and peripheral blood mononuclear cells were used for TCR beta sequencing. Genomic DNA extraction from the blood cell samples was performed with the Qiagen DNeasy Blood Extraction Kit. For this clone: This receptor's antigen is unknown. Base qualities are not at hand, and no much larger clone is one base apart.

Beyond this particular receptor, the publication reports: Across donors, most TCR sequences were observed very rarely, whereas some public TCRs were present in many individuals. A cluster of highly shared sequence variants was judged likely to be a technical artifact of the sequencing pipeline. In a later analysis, the rate of TCR association differed among HLA loci, with DRB1 alleles having the most associated TCRs and HLA-C alleles having the fewest. According to a later analysis, parvovirus B19, influenza, CMV and Epstein-Barr virus appeared linked to several top co-occurrence clusters. The only immune exposure information available for the cohort was CMV serostatus. V-gene and J-gene trimming of TCR beta chains was associated with a missense DCLRE1C variant in a later genetic analysis, and the association was replicated in an independent cohort. At a false discovery rate of 0.05, a later analysis linked 15,000 to 20,000 TCR beta sequences to specific HLA alleles. The earlier analysis of 587 of the donors excluded around 17 rarely observed V segments, including chromosome 9 orphons, because counts were too low. A few of the identified cytomegalovirus-associated TCR beta chains were confirmed in vitro to be specific for cytomegalovirus antigens. Most CMV-associated TCR beta chains appeared to be HLA-restricted in a later analysis, and the HLA associations seemed to be driven largely by CMV exposure. In the study, approximately 160 TCR beta chains were listed as associated with cytomegalovirus. When HLA alleles, especially DR and DQ, strongly co-occurred, TCR associations were difficult to assign to individual alleles. Broadly in line with IMGT annotations, most TCR beta V segments showed up in productive rearrangements about 87% or about 30% of the time in an earlier analysis of several hundred of the donors. HLA typing was unavailable for some donors at each locus, so association tests used only the typed subset. A further reported finding was that TCR beta sequences accurately predicted the HLA-A and HLA-B alleles for most subjects in the first cohort. A later analysis found that HLA-associated TCR beta chains were more clonally expanded and had lower generation probabilities than equally common non-associated chains. Presence/absence analyses assumed roughly uniform sequencing depth across donors, an assumption that may not hold. Linkage disequilibrium might explain the correlated functional status among segregating V segments, but an unknown experimental factor could not be ruled out. Compared with the roughly 700-donor mean, donors in an Asian-associated ancestry cluster had fewer N-insertions in productive TCRs, according to a later genetic analysis. The 87-base-pair reads could not distinguish some IMGT-functional V segments, including TRBV6-2 and TRBV6-3, so those segments were excluded. The cohort was sequenced for TCR beta chains only, and without alpha or paired-chain data the features that could be detected were limited. In both the original and validation cohorts, the classifier was reported to diagnose cytomegalovirus status with high specificity and sensitivity. The authors suggested that the approach could potentially be generalized to other disease states and immunological phenotypes.

The receptor library was made with the immunoSEQ multiplex PCR assay. For the multiplex PCR, a mixture combining 60 forward primers for TCR Vbeta segments and 13 reverse primers for TCR Jbeta segments was used. A multiplex PCR assay on genomic DNA amplified the CDR3 region of rearranged TCR beta genes. On the Illumina HiSeq System, the amplified TCR beta libraries were sequenced as 87-base-pair reads. Per the source publication's procedure: In a later analysis, 80 million or so unique TCR beta chains were counted across the roughly 670 repertoires, and roughly 10 million of these chains were shared by at least two donors. A nearest-neighbor algorithm error-corrected the raw reads and collapsed the reads into unique sequences, merging closely related sequences to remove PCR and sequencing errors. To assign V, D and J gene segments, CDR3 sequences were aligned to IMGT reference sequences. For a sequence to be retained, a match of at least six nucleotides was required to both a V gene segment and a J gene segment. A rearrangement counted as productive if the CDR3 had no stop codons and remained in frame with V and J, and every other rearrangement counted as non-productive. CDR3 was defined according to IMGT convention as the region running from the second conserved V-encoded cysteine to the conserved J-encoded phenylalanine. In an earlier analysis of roughly 580 of the donors, sequences lacking an unambiguous match to a single V gene segment were excluded. In an earlier analysis of some 590 of the donors, a V segment was called functional when productive rearrangements were above 56.7%, and segregating when the standard deviation between donors exceeded 5%. To diagnose cytomegalovirus status from the catalog of TCR beta chain sequences, a statistical classification framework was built. A later analysis assigned V and J genes by comparing TCR nucleotide sequences with IMGT/GENE-DB human TR gene sequences. Using the TCRdist pipeline, a later analysis assigned CDR3 sequences along with most-parsimonious VDJ recombination scenarios. In a later analysis, every TCR beta chain was defined by the combination of its CDR3 amino acid sequence and its V-gene family, and reads without a unique V-gene family were dropped. In a later analysis, several hundred highly shared, low-generation-probability nucleotide sequences were removed to address suspected cross-contamination and a sequencing artifact. In a later analysis, a clonal expansion index was calculated for each public chain from normalized within-repertoire ranks of inferred template counts. In a later analysis, generation probabilities were computed with a VDJ recombination model fitted to out-of-frame rearrangements, and the resulting probabilities were checked against IGoR. A later analysis scored TCR-TCR, TCR-HLA and TCR-CMV co-occurrence with hypergeometric tests, applying a repertoire-size bias correction to TCR pairs. To estimate false discovery rates, a later analysis permuted the HLA or CMV assignments 20 times. In a later analysis, co-occurring TCRs were grouped using DBSCAN, with TCRdist sequence similarity added in when clustering inside HLA-allele-positive subsets. Repertoires with fewer than 30,000 or more than 120,000 public chains were left out of co-occurrence clustering, as were a few repertoires with anomalous nucleotide sharing. The immuneACCESS repertoire file appears here via TCRdb, limited to in-frame rearrangements. These files lack a portion of the clones; in checked studies, under half of the deficit traces to unresolved V genes, and the cause of the others is not known. V and J calls and clone size are given by that table; D and trimming were obtained from the DNA. The sample data list roughly 120,000 clones, and around 76% of these were observed just once. The ten largest clones take up around 13% of the sample.

CDR1 and CDR2 were assigned from the germline V gene as MNHEY and SVGAGI. From its cysteine to its phenylalanine, the CDR3 spans 15 amino acids. Only the CDR3 DNA is retained, 45 bases long and in frame from the first base. The germline ends are 16 bases apart after V is trimmed by 6 bases and J by 5 bases. The chain employs TRBV6-5 and TRBJ1-4, and perhaps TRBD1 as D gene, on 5 matching bases. The source of this sequence is a woman aged 60-70 years in good health and CMV-seropositive. Sequencing used PBMCs. The CDR3 loop reads CASSDIRRGNEKLFF. The DNA sequence reads TGTGCCAGCAGCGACATAAGACGGGGGAATGAAAAACTGTTTTTT.